This T cell receptor beta chain appears in the sequencing data of a study of CD8 T cells in Susac syndrome (dated 2019 in TCRdb). Regarding the complete study: Repertoire sequencing was used to test whether CD8+ T cell activation and differentiation in Susac syndrome was antigen driven. The paper as a whole reports these results and caveats: The number of individuals in the TCR sequencing and HLA analysis was acknowledged as relatively small.

V gives up 5 bases and J gives up 7 bases, and the segment between their germline ends measures 20 bases. The CDR3 holds 14 amino acids from the cysteine to the phenylalanine. Of all the DNA, just the CDR3 is kept, 42 bases in frame from base 1. As encoded in the germline V gene (reference sequence), CDR1 is DFQATT while CDR2 is SNEGSKA. In its sample, this clonotype was seen once. This receptor's antigen is unknown. No qualities accompany the bases; no much larger clone lies one base away. Support from one read is weak. Peripheral blood CD8+ and CD4+ T cells from healthy donors, Susac syndrome patients and multiple sclerosis patients were profiled using high-throughput TCR beta sequencing. Healthy donors were included as age- and sex-matched controls. Bulk CD8+ and CD4+ T cells were purified by magnetic negative isolation, whereas CD8+ TEMRA cells were enriched by FACS. Blood was collected in EDTA tubes and processed within 24 hours, with PBMCs isolated through density gradient centrifugation. PBMCs intended for TCR sequencing were frozen in liquid nitrogen and were later thawed in a 37 degrees C water bath. The sorted or isolated CD4+, CD8+ and CD8+ TEMRA cells had a purity of 90% or higher.

RNA was extracted with the RNeasy kit and roughly 0.5 to 1 ug was reverse transcribed using random hexamers. TCR beta CDR3 regions were amplified with the immunoSEQ multiplex PCR assay covering 54 Vbeta and 13 Jbeta segments. To correct PCR amplification bias, a synthetic template baseline was used for both primer optimization and computational correction. As for how the authors treated the data: Only productive sequences were kept, with reads annotated to V, D and J genes according to IMGT and analyzed in immunoSEQ Analyzer. Clonality was computed as one minus Shannon entropy normalized by log2 of the number of productive unique sequences. For each patient and control, public and private clones were evaluated among the 100 most prevalent clones. A clone was defined as Susac-specific if it was absent from the healthy and MS cohorts, from some 1,100 published viral clones and from other ImmuneACCESS disease sequences. TCRdb applied fastp at Q25 and MiXCR to the public reads, then kept only in-frame beta chains. Entries that share a CDR3 protein sequence are merged under the most common genes and DNA. The V and J calls, along with clone size, are taken from TCRdb and not from the paper's own processing. This sample comprises around 190,000 distinct CDR3 sequences, over 85% of them detected only once. 0.085% to 0.11% of the sample is taken by the ten largest.

The sequenced sample consisted of CD4+ T cells from PBMCs. Here the chain combines TRBV20-1 and TRBJ1-2; TRBD1 is a weak D gene call, 6 bases matching. The clonotype was recovered from a human donor in good health. The CDR3 protein sequence reads: CSALVPRQDGGYTF. In nucleotides, the sequence is TGCAGTGCTTTAGTCCCCCGACAGGACGGTGGCTACACCTTC.